The 27 T cell receptor beta chains below were found in one sample sequenced in a study of blood T cell repertoires in COVID-19. Produced via immunoSEQ multiplex PCR; TCRdb's table is partial and in-frame only. The sample has some 150,000 clones; more than 65% are singletons. Sequencing was done on a sample of peripheral blood. The source of these receptors is a human donor in a cohort sampled during active COVID-19.

This sequence joins TRBV5-5 and TRBJ2-7; a weak D match, TRBD2 (5 bases). Germline lookup yields CDR1 SGHKS and CDR2 YYEKEE (reference sequence). CDR3 length equals 15 residues. Trimming shortened V by 0 bases and J by 0 bases, and 10 bases separated the two germline ends. CDR3 DNA sequence: TGTGCCAGCAGCTTGGATGGAGGAAGCTCCTACGAGCAGTACTTC. Residues: CASSLDGGSSYEQYF.

This chain links TRBV12-3 or TRBV12-4 with TRBJ1-2; D is unresolved. The CDR3 contains 13 residues. Trimming shortened V by 8 bases and J by 2 bases, and 12 bases separated the two germline ends. CDR3 DNA: TGTGCCAGCGGCGCCAGGCTAAACTATGGCTACACCTTC. This encodes CASGARLNYGYTF.

This sequence joins TRBV29-1 and TRBJ1-3; no firm D call. Deletions cut 4 bases from V and 0 bases from J, with 4 bases between. The germline CDR1 and CDR2 sequences are SQVTM and ANQGSEA. The CDR3 is 12 residues long. The CDR3 sequence is CSVGISGNTIYF. The CDR3 coding sequence is TGCAGCGTTGGTATCTCTGGAAACACCATATATTTT. Complete variable domain (other parts from reference TRBV29-1 and TRBJ1-3): SAVISQKPSRDICQRGTSLTIQCQVDSQVTMMFWYRQQPGQSLTLIATANQGSEATYESGFVIDKFPISRPNLTFSTLTVSNMSPEDSSIYLCSVGISGNTIYFGEGSWLTVV.

The chain joins TRBV11-3 to TRBJ2-3; 9 positions agree with TRBD1. CDR1 is SGHNT and CDR2 is YENEEA in the germline V gene. V shed 5 bases, J shed 4 bases, and the junction held 10 bases outside the gene matches. The CDR3 sequence is 16 residues long. This CDR3 is CASSKNRGRTADTQYF. The CDR3 bases are TGTGCCAGCAGCAAAAACAGGGGGCGGACTGCAGATACGCAGTATTTT.

This sequence joins TRBV10-1 and TRBJ2-5; a possible D gene is TRBD1 (6 bases). The CDR3 contains 14 residues. The germline V and J ends were trimmed by 0 bases and 4 bases, with 9 bases remaining between them. CDR1 and CDR2 from the germline V gene are WNHNN and SYGVQD (reference sequence). The CDR3 DNA reads as TGCGCCAGCAGTGAGTCAAGGGGGAGAGAGACCCAGTACTTC. Its protein product is CASSESRGRETQYF.

The chain uses TRBV19 and TRBJ1-5; D is undetermined. Trimming left V 8 bases short and J 0 bases short, with 8 bases between. The CDR3 is 13 amino acids. Germline CDR1 is LNHDA and CDR2 is SQIVND (reference sequence). The CDR3 region has the DNA TGTGCCAGTGGAGGGTATAGCAATCAGCCCCAGCATTTT. As protein: CASGGYSNQPQHF.

The chain uses TRBV2 and TRBJ2-2; 8 positions match TRBD1. After removal of 5 bases from V and 4 bases from J, the junction contained 3 bases not matched to a gene. The CDR3 contains 14 residues. CDR1 is SNHLY, CDR2 FYNNEI, per germline. The CDR3 sequence is CASSSQGVTGELFF. CDR3 in DNA: TGTGCCAGCAGTTCACAGGGGGTCACCGGGGAGCTGTTTTTT.

The gene calls are TRBV11-2 and TRBJ2-5; 9 nucleotides match TRBD1. V shed 4 bases, J shed 2 bases, and the junction held 5 bases outside the gene matches. The CDR3 loop spans 15 amino acids. The germline V gene has CDR1 SGHAT and CDR2 FQNNGV. CDR3 DNA: TGTGCCAGCAGCTCGGGACAGGGCGGGCAAGAGACCCAGTACTTC. This sequence encodes CASSSGQGGQETQYF.

This chain connects TRBV18 to TRBJ2-2, with 7 bases fitting TRBD2. V gave up 0 bases and J gave up 7 bases; unmatched junction bases: 11. Germline CDR1 KGHSH, CDR2 LQKENI. CDR3 length equals 17 residues. The CDR3 sequence: CASSPPGLPSGGGELFF. CDR3 nucleotide sequence: TGTGCCAGCTCACCACCGGGACTACCGAGTGGGGGCGGGGAGCTGTTTTTT.

CDR3 sequence reads: CASSLPTRLYEQYF. DNA of the CDR3: TGTGCCAGCAGTTTGCCGACAAGGCTCTACGAGCAGTACTTC. This chain joins TRBV28 and TRBJ2-7; unclear D gene. This CDR3 has 14 residues. V was shortened by 3 bases and J by 3 bases, with 12 bases between the two germline ends. Germline V gives CDR1 MDHEN, CDR2 SYDVKM.

The chain is built from TRBV13 and TRBJ2-7; 9 bases are a match to TRBD2. This CDR3 contains 15 residues. J gave up 1 base and V 5 bases, and 6 bases lay outside the gene matches. Germline V gene lookup returns CDR1 PRHDT and CDR2 FYEKMQ (reference sequence). In DNA form, the CDR3 reads TGTGCCAGCAGCACTAGGCGGGGGGGTTCCTACGAGCAGTACTTC. Its translation: CASSTRRGGSYEQYF.

The gene calls are TRBV14 and TRBJ1-1, with TRBD1 matching over 11 bases. Germline trimming cut 3 bases from V and 3 bases from J; bases unmatched to any gene: 6. The CDR3 has 16 residues. The germline gives CDR1 SGHDN, CDR2 FVKESK. The CDR3 is CASSQRTGGLDTEAFF. The CDR3 DNA is TGTGCCAGCAGCCAGCGGACAGGGGGCTTGGACACTGAAGCTTTCTTT.

J is TRBJ1-2 and V is TRBV3-1 (or the pseudogene TRBV3-2); the D is unclear. The CDR3 is 13 residues long. V was cut by 5 bases and J by 8 bases, with 15 bases left in between. Germline CDR1 is LGHDT and CDR2 is YNNKEL (reference sequence). For the CDR3, the DNA is TGTGCCAGCAGCTTCCTAGACTCCGAGGGCTACACCTTC. It specifies CASSFLDSEGYTF.

This chain joins TRBV5-1 and TRBJ2-2; D remains ambiguous. V was clipped by 5 bases and J by 7 bases, with 15 bases between them. The V gene's germline CDR1 is SGHRS and CDR2 YFSETQ. This CDR3 has 14 residues. CDR3 coding DNA: TGCGCCAGCAGGAGAGAGGCGGCTTACGGGGAGCTGTTTTTT. This gives the protein CASRREAAYGELFF.

This clone has a single count. This chain uses TRBV27 with TRBJ1-2, with D unclear. With 8 bases removed from V and 6 bases from J, the gap between germline ends came to 16 bases. Germline lookup yields CDR1 MNHEY and CDR2 SMNVEV (reference sequence). CDR3 length: 13 amino acids. The CDR3 DNA is TGTGCCAGCCGGAGCAGATTTGAAAATGGCTACACCTTC. The encoded protein is CASRSRFENGYTF.

This clone was counted once. This chain uses TRBV28 with TRBJ1-2; a weak D match, TRBD1 (6 bases). This CDR3 is built from 18 residues. Germline CDR1 reads MDHEN; CDR2 reads SYDVKM. Trimming removed 4 bases from V and 1 base from J, with 22 bases in between. In nucleotides, the CDR3 is TGTGCCAGCAGTTCCATCGGACAGAGCGTAGGCTTTAACTATGGCTACACCTTC. It encodes CASSSIGQSVGFNYGYTF.

The chain joins TRBV27 to TRBJ2-7; TRBD2 matches 7 bases. V shed 4 bases and J 5 bases; nucleotides not matched to a gene: 14. This CDR3 comprises 16 residues. Germline lookup yields CDR1 MNHEY and CDR2 SMNVEV (reference sequence). CDR3: CASSSGAGSYTDEQYF. The CDR3 bases are TGTGCCAGCAGTTCGGGAGCGGGGTCCTATACTGACGAGCAGTACTTC.

This rearrangement joins TRBV24-1 to TRBJ2-7, with D possibly TRBD2 on 6 matching bases. The CDR3 contains 13 residues. Deletions cut 3 bases from V and 2 bases from J, with 7 bases between. From germline, CDR1 is KGHDR and CDR2 SFDVKD. CDR3 loop: CATSDGGTYEQYF. CDR3 bases: TGTGCCACCAGTGATGGGGGGACCTACGAGCAGTACTTC.

J is TRBJ2-7 and V is TRBV5-1; tentatively, D is TRBD2 (5 bases). CDR3 length: 13 amino acids. V was shortened by 4 bases and J by 10 bases, with 18 bases between the two germline ends. CDR1 and CDR2 from the germline V gene are SGHRS and YFSETQ. The CDR3 loop reads CASSRTAGEGQYF. CDR3 bases: TGCGCCAGCAGCCGTACAGCAGGTGAGGGCCAGTACTTC.

The gene calls are TRBV7-2 and TRBJ2-5; 8 positions agree with TRBD2. Germline loops: CDR1 SGHTA, CDR2 FQGNSA. Losses at the gene ends were 5 bases for V and 1 base for J; bases not matched to a gene: 3. The CDR3 consists of 14 residues. CDR3 sequence: CASSTGLAQETQYF. The CDR3 region has the DNA TGTGCCAGCAGCACAGGACTAGCCCAAGAGACCCAGTACTTC.

The chain uses TRBV3-1 (or the pseudogene TRBV3-2) and TRBJ2-3, with a possible D match to TRBD2 (5 bases). CDR3 length: 16 amino acids. V was trimmed by 1 base and J by 3 bases, leaving 14 bases between them. Germline loops: CDR1 LGHDT, CDR2 YNNKEL (reference sequence). The CDR3 spells CASSQGPGIGTDTQYF. Here the CDR3 DNA reads TGTGCCAGCAGCCAAGGACCGGGGATTGGGACAGATACGCAGTATTTT.

V is TRBV19 and J is TRBJ2-7, with 9 bases that match TRBD1. The ends lost 5 bases at V and 3 bases at J; junction bases unmatched: 5. Germline loops: CDR1 LNHDA, CDR2 SQIVND (reference sequence). The CDR3 length is 14 residues. The CDR3 protein is CASSPQGQGYEQYF. The DNA for the CDR3 is TGTGCCAGTAGTCCCCAGGGACAGGGCTACGAGCAGTACTTC.

The rearrangement links TRBV3-1 (or the pseudogene TRBV3-2) to TRBJ1-5, with TRBD1 identical over 8 bases. V lost 4 bases, J lost 11 bases, and 10 bases stayed unmatched. The CDR3 runs 14 residues. The germline CDR1 and CDR2 sequences are LGHDT and YNNKEL (reference sequence). The CDR3 sequence: CASSPGQAQRAQHF. For the CDR3, the DNA is TGTGCCAGCAGCCCGGGACAGGCACAAAGGGCCCAGCATTTT.

The genes are TRBV5-4 and TRBJ1-3; 8 positions agree with TRBD1. Germline V gene data show CDR1 as SGHNT and CDR2 as YYREEE (reference sequence). The CDR3 is 15 amino acids. V was pared by 4 bases and J by 2 bases, with 5 bases of the junction left unmatched. The CDR3 nucleotides are TGTGCCAGCAGCGGACAGGGTAACGCTGGAAACACCATATATTTT. Translation: CASSGQGNAGNTIYF.

The rearrangement links TRBV27 to TRBJ1-5, with D unresolved. The CDR3 has 14 residues. From germline, CDR1 is MNHEY and CDR2 SMNVEV (reference sequence). V lost 2 bases, J lost 6 bases, and 11 bases lay in between. CDR3 amino acids: CASSLRRELQPQHF. The CDR3 DNA is TGTGCCAGCAGTTTAAGGAGGGAACTTCAGCCCCAGCATTTT.

The chain is built from TRBV11-1 and TRBJ1-1; 9 nucleotides align to TRBD1. The trim removed 5 bases at V and 3 bases at J, leaving 7 bases unmatched. The germline V gene has CDR1 SGHAT and CDR2 FQDESV (reference sequence). The CDR3 has 15 amino acids. The CDR3 sequence is CASSQGTGIHTEAFF. The CDR3 DNA follows: TGTGCCAGCAGCCAGGGGACAGGGATCCACACTGAAGCTTTCTTT. Combining the CDR3 with reference TRBV11-1 and TRBJ1-1 gives the whole variable domain EAEVAQSPRYKITEKSQAVAFWCDPISGHATLYWYRQILGQGPELLVQFQDESVVDDSQLPKDRFSAERLKGVDSTLKIQPAELGDSAMYLCASSQGTGIHTEAFFGQGTRLTVV.

The rearrangement uses TRBV12-5 and TRBJ1-6; D gene ambiguous. This CDR3 region has 14 residues. V lost 8 bases, J lost 8 bases, and 16 bases lay in between. Germline V lookup: CDR1 LGHNT, CDR2 FRNRAP. The CDR3 coding sequence is TGTGCTAGTAGAGAGGCAGATTACTATTCACCCCTCCACTTT. Translated, it gives CASREADYYSPLHF.